The clone carrying this T cell receptor (beta chain) occurred many times. With a J-beta primer mix and a sample-barcoded 5' primer, a second PCR ran 7 to 11 cycles. TCRdb ran MiXCR on the 5' RACE reads and lists one entry per CDR3 protein. The table lists around 1,500,000 distinct CDR3 sequences, roughly 27% of them singletons, with less than 9.5% in the top ten. Extraction of total RNA produced a minimum of 5 micrograms from each sample. Germline values: CDR1 DFQATT, CDR2 SNEGSKA (reference sequence). This CDR3 spans 13 amino acids. Deletions cut 3 bases from V and 5 bases from J, with 14 bases between. The record originates from a study of blood T cells in healthy people across ages.

This chain connects TRBV20-1 to TRBJ2-7; D remains unclear. The clonotype originates from a woman aged 25-40 years in good health. The source material was blood. CDR3 amino acids: CSARTPPLDEQYF. DNA of the CDR3: TGCAGTGCTAGGACACCGCCCCTCGACGAGCAGTACTTC.